Below are 17 T cell receptor beta chains sequenced from a single sample in a study of cytomegalovirus exposure and HLA in healthy donors. Both 60 Vbeta primers and 13 Jbeta primers went into the PCR. The data were produced by immunoSEQ multiplex PCR, yet TCRdb's version contains in-frame clones alone and is incomplete. Counted here are under 200,000 clones, roughly 80% occurring once; the ten biggest clones make up 0.39%. The sequenced sample consisted of PBMCs. All receptors derive from a male donor in good health and CMV-seropositive.

This rearrangement joins TRBV11-2 to TRBJ1-1, with 7 bases that match TRBD1. Germline-derived CDR1 and CDR2 are SGHAT and FQNNGV. Unmatched junction bases numbered 6, after V lost 5 bases and J lost 9 bases. CDR3 length: 12 residues. Here the CDR3 reads CASSNGQEQAFF. DNA of the CDR3: TGTGCCAGCAGCAATGGACAGGAACAAGCTTTCTTT.

This chain joins TRBV4-3 and TRBJ2-7; possibly TRBD1 for D (5 bases). The CDR3 is 17 residues long. The ends were cut back, 0 bases at V and 3 bases at J, with 18 bases in the middle. Germline V lookup: CDR1 LGHNA, CDR2 YSLEER. The CDR3 region is CASSQERSHRGVYEQYF. CDR3 nucleotides: TGCGCCAGCAGCCAAGAGAGAAGTCATAGGGGCGTCTACGAGCAGTACTTC.

This chain links TRBV11-3 with TRBJ2-5, with D maybe TRBD2 (6 bases). This CDR3 spans 13 amino acids. V dropped 4 bases and J dropped 5 bases, with 11 bases sitting between them. In germline, CDR1 is SGHNT, CDR2 YENEEA. CDR3 sequence (DNA): TGTGCCAGCAGCTACCGGAGCGGGGAGACCCAGTACTTC. Its protein is CASSYRSGETQYF.

The chain uses TRBV28 and TRBJ1-2; no clear D. Germline CDR1 reads MDHEN; CDR2 reads SYDVKM. The CDR3 extends over 13 amino acids. The ends were cut back, 6 bases at V and 0 bases at J, with 8 bases in the middle. The CDR3 reads CASSEITNYGYTF. CDR3 sequence (DNA): TGTGCCAGCAGCGAGATTACTAACTATGGCTACACCTTC.

The V call is TRBV4-2, the J call TRBJ2-5; TRBD2 matches 9 bases. The J call is uncertain, as TRBJ2-7 better fits the DNA end. CDR1 and CDR2 from the germline V gene are LGHNA and YNFKEQ. CDR3 size: 16 residues. Here the CDR3 DNA reads TGTGCCAGCAGCCCCCAGGCCGGGACTAGCAGCTACGAGCAGTACTTC. Translation gives CASSPQAGTSSYEQYF.

V and J are TRBV19 and TRBJ1-2; the D gene is possibly TRBD1 (6 bases). This CDR3 spans 14 amino acids. The V end lost 10 bases, the J end lost 0 bases, and 15 bases lay between the germline ends. The germline V gene has CDR1 LNHDA and CDR2 SQIVND (reference sequence). The CDR3 sequence is CAIRTGSTNYGYTF. The CDR3, as DNA: TGTGCCATCCGAACAGGGTCTACTAACTATGGCTACACCTTC. Combining the CDR3 with reference TRBV19 and TRBJ1-2 gives the whole variable domain DGGITQSPKYLFRKEGQNVTLSCEQNLNHDAMYWYRQDPGQGLRLIYYSQIVNDFQKGDIAEGYSVSREKKESFPLTVTSAQKNPTAFYLCAIRTGSTNYGYTFGSGTRLTVV.

This clone occurred a few times. The genes are TRBV5-6 and TRBJ1-1, with TRBD1 as a possible D gene (5 bases). Germline V gives CDR1 SGHDT, CDR2 YYEEEE. The V and J ends lost 1 base and 0 bases respectively, with 10 bases between them. The CDR3 totals 15 residues. The DNA for the CDR3 is TGTGCCAGCAGCTTGAGGGGAATCATGAACACTGAAGCTTTCTTT. This gives the protein CASSLRGIMNTEAFF.

This rearrangement joins TRBV5-1 to TRBJ2-2; TRBD2 agrees at 12 bases. The germline V gene has CDR1 SGHRS and CDR2 YFSETQ. Germline trimming cut 4 bases from V and 5 bases from J; bases unmatched to any gene: 9. The length of the CDR3 is 17 residues. The CDR3 DNA is TGCGCCAGCAGCGGCGTCCTAGCGGGAGGGGGTACCGGGGAGCTGTTTTTT. This gives the protein CASSGVLAGGGTGELFF. The full variable domain, in which reference TRBV5-1 and TRBJ2-2 provide the parts outside the CDR3, is KAGVTQTPRYLIKTRGQQVTLSCSPISGHRSVSWYQQTPGQGLQFLFEYFSETQRNKGNFPGRFSGRQFSNSRSEMNVSTLELGDSALYLCASSGVLAGGGTGELFFGEGSRLTVL.

CDR3 sequence reads: CASSPQFGQGHEQYF. As DNA, the CDR3 is TGTGCCAGCAGCCCCCAATTCGGGCAGGGGCACGAGCAGTACTTC. The chain uses TRBV7-8 and TRBJ2-7; D is possibly TRBD1 (6 bases). Trimming pared 5 bases from V and 5 bases from J, leaving 19 bases between. Germline V gene sequence: CDR1 SGHVS, CDR2 FQNEAQ. CDR3 length: 15 residues.

The V gene is TRBV4-1, the J gene TRBJ1-5; D unclear. Germline V lookup: CDR1 MGHRA, CDR2 YSYEKL. The germline V and J ends were trimmed by 1 base and 5 bases, with 9 bases remaining between them. The CDR3 runs to 14 residues. As DNA, the CDR3 is TGCGCCAGCAGCCAAGTCCTCGGGGATCAGCCCCAGCATTTT. Translated, it gives CASSQVLGDQPQHF.

The gene calls are TRBV7-9 and TRBJ1-1; D uncertain. The CDR3 totals 14 residues. V was clipped by 2 bases and J by 0 bases, with 7 bases between them. The germline V gene has CDR1 SEHNR and CDR2 FQNEAQ (reference sequence). The chain's CDR3 is CASSLIRLNTEAFF. The CDR3 DNA follows: TGTGCCAGCAGCTTAATCAGGTTGAACACTGAAGCTTTCTTT.

The chain's CDR3 is CASSPTGTKGNTIYF. The DNA of the CDR3 is TGTGCCAGTAGTCCCACCGGGACAAAAGGAAACACCATATATTTT. The chain has TRBV19 and TRBJ1-3, with D perhaps TRBD1 (6 bases). V lost 5 bases and J lost 4, with 15 bases in between. CDR1 is LNHDA and CDR2 is SQIVND in the germline V gene (reference sequence). The CDR3 has 15 amino acids.

V and J are TRBV15 and TRBJ2-7, with TRBD2 matching 7 bases. V lost 5 bases and J lost 6; bases outside the gene matches: 19. Germline V gene data show CDR1 as LNHNV and CDR2 as YYDKDF (reference sequence). The CDR3 contains 17 residues. CDR3: CATSEEPLVGGSGEQYF. CDR3 in DNA: TGTGCCACCAGCGAAGAACCTTTGGTGGGGGGGTCGGGCGAGCAGTACTTC.

The V and J genes are TRBV27 and TRBJ2-1; a weak D match, TRBD1 (5 bases). CDR1 is MNHEY, CDR2 SMNVEV, per germline (reference sequence). The CDR3 sequence is 13 residues long. V lost 6 bases to trimming and J lost 4 bases, with 10 bases between them. CDR3 residues: CASSYQGYNEQFF. The CDR3 region has the DNA TGTGCCAGCAGCTATCAGGGATACAATGAGCAGTTCTTC.

This clone came up a few times. This rearrangement joins TRBV4-3 to TRBJ2-1; TRBD2 matches at 13 bases. CDR1 is LGHNA and CDR2 is YSLEER in the germline V gene. CDR3 length: 17 residues. Unmatched junction bases numbered 7, after V lost 0 bases and J lost 8 bases. CDR3 coding DNA: TGCGCCAGCAGCCAAGATCCTAGGACTAGCGGGAGAGATGAGCAGTTCTTC. This encodes CASSQDPRTSGRDEQFF.

This clone was detected a few times. J is TRBJ1-2 and V is TRBV6-1, with 7 bases aligning to TRBD1. After removal of 6 bases from V and 2 bases from J, the junction contained 3 bases not matched to a gene. Germline V lookup: CDR1 MNHNS, CDR2 SASEGT. This CDR3 contains 13 residues. For the CDR3, the DNA is TGTGCCAGCAGGGACAGGACCAACTATGGCTACACCTTC. Its translation is CASRDRTNYGYTF.

This chain joins TRBV19 and TRBJ2-3; D remains ambiguous. Trimming stripped 7 bases from V and 0 bases from J, with 14 bases between. Germline V gene data show CDR1 as LNHDA and CDR2 as SQIVND (reference sequence). The CDR3 length is 15 residues. The CDR3 is CASNTEPLSTDTQYF. The CDR3 bases are TGTGCCAGTAATACGGAGCCCCTAAGCACAGATACGCAGTATTTT.